Below are 10 T cell receptor beta chains sequenced from a single sample in a study of low-dose radiotherapy and immunotherapy resistance in tumors (dated by TCRdb to between 2020 and 2023). The meaning of the sample's time point label: before trial treatment. Sequencing was performed on an Illumina MiniSeq. Superscript III and a set of TRAV- and TRBV-specific primers were used to synthesize first-strand cDNA, so that both TCRalpha and TCRbeta chains were covered. TCRs were amplified with Phusion for around 18 PCR cycles using a constant-region primer together with the adapter attached to the V primers. TCRdb itself trimmed the public reads at Q25 with fastp, ran MiXCR and retained productive beta chains. Entries that share a CDR3 protein sequence are merged under the most common genes and DNA. The sample yields about 89,000 distinct CDR3 sequences; 9.4% were counted once. Around 0.93% of the sample belongs to the ten largest clones.

This specimen consisted of PBMCs, obtained before treatment. Receptor source: a male donor with prostate cancer.

This clonotype was counted many times. The chain is built from TRBV23-1 and TRBJ2-7; 9 nucleotides align to TRBD2. TRBV23-1 carries the ORF label, with uncertain function. Losses at the gene ends were 0 bases for V and 0 bases for J; bases not matched to a gene: 6. This CDR3 region has 17 residues. DNA of the CDR3: TGCGCCAGCAGTCAATCGCGTCTAGCGGGAAGCTCCTACGAGCAGTACTTC. Translation gives CASSQSRLAGSSYEQYF.

The chain uses TRBV27 and TRBJ1-6; 7 bases match TRBD1. Germline loops: CDR1 MNHEY, CDR2 SMNVEV (reference sequence). This CDR3 contains 18 residues. Germline trimming cut 1 base from V and 8 bases from J; bases unmatched to any gene: 14. The CDR3 DNA reads TGTGCCAGCAGTTTATTATTCCTATCAGGGGGGGGGTATTCACCCCTCCACTTT. Encoded protein: CASSLLFLSGGGYSPLHF.

This clonotype was seen many times. This rearrangement joins TRBV20-1 to TRBJ1-5; 7 bases map to TRBD1. The CDR3 length is 14 residues. V was clipped by 6 bases and J by 1 base; unmatched bases: 6. Germline V lookup: CDR1 DFQATT, CDR2 SNEGSKA (reference sequence). The CDR3: CSARQGSSNQPQHF. CDR3 sequence (DNA): TGCAGTGCCCGACAGGGATCGAGCAATCAGCCCCAGCATTTT.

There are many counts of this clonotype. The rearrangement links TRBV20-1 to TRBJ2-3; no firm D call. Trimming stripped 1 base from V and 2 bases from J, with 10 bases between. The CDR3 totals 14 residues. Germline lookup yields CDR1 DFQATT and CDR2 SNEGSKA (reference sequence). Written as DNA, the CDR3 is TGCAGTGCTAGAGTGCCGGATATCACAGATACGCAGTATTTT. Protein sequence: CSARVPDITDTQYF.

This clonotype occurred many times. The chain combines TRBV12-3 or TRBV12-4 with TRBJ1-3; weak D call: TRBD1 (5 bases). Between the trimmed V and J ends, which lost 2 bases and 3 bases, there was a span of 8 bases. CDR3 length: 14 amino acids. This CDR3 reads CASSLMQGGNTIYF. Written as DNA, the CDR3 is TGTGCCAGCAGTTTAATGCAGGGTGGAAACACCATATATTTT.

This clonotype was counted many times. V gene TRBV20-1 combines with J gene TRBJ1-6, with D possibly matching TRBD1 (5 bases). The germline V and J ends were trimmed by 3 bases and 9 bases, with 21 bases remaining between them. The CDR3 runs to 16 residues. Looked up from germline, CDR1 is DFQATT and CDR2 is SNEGSKA (reference sequence). CDR3 in amino acids: CSASRDKGPGGSPLHF. The CDR3 DNA reads TGCAGTGCTAGCCGCGACAAGGGGCCAGGCGGTTCACCCCTCCACTTT.

This clonotype was counted at least ten times. This sequence joins TRBV20-1 and TRBJ2-1, with D possibly called TRBD1 or TRBD2 (5 bases each). V lost 4 bases and J lost 1, with 20 bases in between. Germline lookup yields CDR1 DFQATT and CDR2 SNEGSKA (reference sequence). The CDR3 loop spans 17 amino acids. The CDR3 region has the DNA TGCAGTGCTACACGGGGCGGAGGCCCCTCTTCCTACAATGAGCAGTTCTTC. It codes for CSATRGGGPSSYNEQFF.

The V and J genes are TRBV5-8 and TRBJ1-5; a possible D gene is TRBD1 (6 bases). The V gene lost 0 bases and the J gene lost 4 bases, with 14 bases spanning the gap. The CDR3 has 16 amino acids. Germline V CDR1 and CDR2: SGHTS, YDEGEE. CDR3 nucleotides: TGTGCCAGCAGCTTGGGGGTGGGGGCCCTTAATCAGCCCCAGCATTTT. This gives the protein CASSLGVGALNQPQHF.

This clonotype showed up many times. The chain links TRBV2 to TRBJ2-2; TRBD1 matches 8 bases. Germline loops: CDR1 SNHLY, CDR2 FYNNEI. The CDR3 is made up of 17 amino acids. V gave up 5 bases and J gave up 2 bases; unmatched junction bases: 10. CDR3 nucleotides: TGTGCCAGCAGTCGGAGACAGGGGTCGGGCAACACCGGGGAGCTGTTTTTT. Translating it yields CASSRRQGSGNTGELFF.

The table lists this clonotype with many counts. V and J are TRBV20-1 and TRBJ1-2; the match to TRBD1 covers 9 bases. Germline V gives CDR1 DFQATT, CDR2 SNEGSKA (reference sequence). V shed 2 bases and J 5 bases; nucleotides not matched to a gene: 6. The CDR3 is 14 residues long. CDR3 loop: CSARPRQGEYGYTF. In nucleotides, the CDR3 is TGCAGTGCTAGACCTCGACAGGGGGAGTATGGCTACACCTTC.